The next 17 T cell receptor beta chains were all read from a single sample in a study of T cell responses to AZD1222 COVID-19 vaccine. The data were produced by immunoSEQ multiplex PCR, yet TCRdb's version contains in-frame clones alone and is incomplete. The sample yields more than 75,000 clones, roughly 91% seen once. The source material was peripheral blood, sampled on day 0 of AZD1222 vaccination. The receptors here all came from an adult in good health.

The chain carries TRBV11-2 and TRBJ1-1; D not resolved. The CDR3 is 14 residues long. Germline V gene sequence: CDR1 SGHAT, CDR2 FQNNGV. V dropped 7 bases and J dropped 0 bases, with 12 bases sitting between them. The CDR3 sequence is CASTPGRMNTEAFF. CDR3 nucleotides: TGTGCCAGCACCCCCGGGAGAATGAACACTGAAGCTTTCTTT.

This clone came up a few times. The rearrangement joins TRBV19 to TRBJ2-2; possible D gene TRBD1, 6 bases. The ends were cut back, 9 bases at V and 6 bases at J, with 8 bases in the middle. This CDR3 has 11 amino acids. Germline values: CDR1 LNHDA, CDR2 SQIVND (reference sequence). This CDR3 reads CARDSSGELFF. The CDR3 DNA follows: TGTGCCAGGGACAGCTCCGGGGAGCTGTTTTTT.

The J gene is TRBJ1-2, the V gene TRBV10-3; 12 positions match TRBD1. Germline V lookup: CDR1 ENHRY, CDR2 SYGVKD. This CDR3 contains 15 residues. Trimming took 10 bases from V and 0 from J; bases not matched to a gene: 6. The CDR3 reads CATAGTGGPNYGYTF. CDR3 sequence (DNA): TGTGCCACAGCCGGGACAGGGGGCCCTAACTATGGCTACACCTTC.

The chain carries TRBV19 and TRBJ1-1; 10 nucleotides agree with TRBD1. The CDR3 covers 15 residues. Germline loops: CDR1 LNHDA, CDR2 SQIVND (reference sequence). Germline trimming cut 5 bases from V and 6 bases from J; bases unmatched to any gene: 9. Here the CDR3 reads CASSLRDRGNAEAFF. The CDR3 DNA sequence: TGTGCCAGTAGTCTACGGGACAGGGGAAATGCTGAAGCTTTCTTT.

The sample holds a few counts of this clone. The rearrangement links TRBV7-9 to TRBJ2-7, with a possible D match to TRBD1 (8 bases). Trimming stripped 5 bases from V and 7 bases from J, with 12 bases between. This CDR3 is 12 amino acids long. CDR1 is SEHNR and CDR2 is FQNEAQ in the germline V gene (reference sequence). CDR3 sequence reads: CASSPQGGEQYF. The CDR3 DNA reads as TGTGCCAGCAGCCCACAGGGGGGGGAGCAGTACTTC.

The chain has TRBV12-3 or TRBV12-4 and TRBJ2-3, with D possibly being TRBD1 or TRBD2 (6 bases each). The CDR3 totals 13 residues. Trimming took off 3 bases at V and 10 bases at J, with 14 bases between the two ends. The CDR3 spells CASSFGGRGAQYF. The CDR3 DNA sequence: TGTGCCAGCAGTTTTGGGGGGCGAGGTGCGCAGTATTTT.

The gene calls are TRBV4-1 and TRBJ1-3; 8 bases are shared with TRBD1. With V trimmed by 0 bases and J by 3 bases, 4 bases remained unmatched. From germline, CDR1 is MGHRA and CDR2 YSYEKL. The CDR3 spans 16 residues. CDR3: CASSQDPGGFGNTIYF. In DNA form, the CDR3 reads TGCGCCAGCAGCCAAGATCCAGGGGGCTTTGGAAACACCATATATTTT.

This clone has just one count. The V and J genes are TRBV7-8 and TRBJ1-1; D might be TRBD1 (5 bases). Germline CDR1 reads SGHVS; CDR2 reads FQNEAQ. This CDR3 has 14 residues. V shed 2 bases and J shed 4 bases, with 11 bases lying between them. CDR3 coding DNA: TGTGCCAGCAGCTTACTCGGGGCGATCACTGAAGCTTTCTTT. This gives the protein CASSLLGAITEAFF.

CDR3 in DNA: TGTGCCAGCAGTTTTGGGGTACAGCCCCAGCATTTT. It yields the protein CASSFGVQPQHF. The V call is TRBV12-3 or TRBV12-4, the J call TRBJ1-5; D gene ambiguous. V dropped 3 bases and J dropped 7 bases, with 7 bases sitting between them. The CDR3 sequence is 12 residues long.

The V and J genes are TRBV15 and TRBJ1-3; TRBD1 might be the D (5 bases). Germline CDR1 LNHNV, CDR2 YYDKDF (reference sequence). The CDR3 has 14 amino acids. Trimming took 4 bases from V and 2 from J, leaving 9 bases between them. The CDR3 DNA follows: TGTGCCACCAGCACCGGGACTACTGGAAACACCATATATTTT. Translating gives CATSTGTTGNTIYF.

This clone showed up just a few times. This CDR3 is CASSLSTGTLQETQYF. The DNA for the CDR3 is TGTGCCAGCAGTTTATCGACCGGGACTTTACAAGAGACCCAGTACTTC. The chain recombines TRBV27 with TRBJ2-5, with D maybe TRBD2 (6 bases). In germline, CDR1 is MNHEY, CDR2 SMNVEV (reference sequence). The CDR3 has 16 residues. V lost 0 bases to trimming and J lost 2 bases, with 13 bases between them.

The chain joins TRBV9 to TRBJ1-4; 7 bases are shared with TRBD1. In germline, CDR1 is SGDLS, CDR2 YYNGEE. The V and J ends lost 5 bases and 2 bases, in that order; junction bases with no gene match: 15. The CDR3 contains 18 residues. The CDR3 reads CASSLRDRGWGTNEKLFF. CDR3 nucleotide sequence: TGTGCCAGCAGTCTCCGGGACAGAGGATGGGGCACTAATGAAAAACTGTTTTTT.

This chain connects TRBV25-1 to TRBJ2-5, with D unresolved. The CDR3 totals 13 residues. Trimming removed 4 bases at V and 4 bases at J, with 10 bases between. The germline V gene encodes CDR1 MGHDK and CDR2 SYGVNS. Here the CDR3 DNA reads TGTGCCAGCAGTGTCTTTGGTCTAGAGACCCAGTACTTC. Translation: CASSVFGLETQYF. The full variable domain, in which reference TRBV25-1 and TRBJ2-5 provide the parts outside the CDR3, is EADIYQTPRYLVIGTGKKITLECSQTMGHDKMYWYQQDPGMELHLIHYSYGVNSTEKGDLSSESTVSRIRTEHFPLTLESARPSHTSQYLCASSVFGLETQYFGPGTRLLVL.

V usage is TRBV27 and J usage is TRBJ1-4; tentatively, D is TRBD1 (5 bases). Germline V gene data show CDR1 as MNHEY and CDR2 as SMNVEV (reference sequence). The length of the CDR3 is 16 residues. The V end was cut by 5 bases, the J end by 5 bases, with 18 bases between. The DNA for the CDR3 is TGTGCCAGCAGTCGACCCAAAGGGGTCCCCAATGAAAAACTGTTTTTT. This codes for CASSRPKGVPNEKLFF.

Here the CDR3 reads CASSLLQGGVTEAFF. CDR3 DNA: TGTGCCAGCAGTTTACTCCAGGGAGGGGTCACTGAAGCTTTCTTT. The chain is built from TRBV28 and TRBJ1-1; perhaps TRBD1 as D (5 bases). This CDR3 spans 15 amino acids. Germline CDR1 is MDHEN and CDR2 is SYDVKM. Deletions cut 2 bases from V and 4 bases from J, with 14 bases between.

V and J are TRBV6-5 and TRBJ2-7; tentatively, D is TRBD1 or TRBD2 (5 bases each). The CDR3 length is 13 residues. The germline V gene has CDR1 MNHEY and CDR2 SVGAGI. V was cut by 2 bases and J by 7 bases, with 12 bases left in between. Here the CDR3 DNA reads TGTGCCAGCAGTTACAGGGACGCCATGGAGCAGTACTTC. Its protein is CASSYRDAMEQYF.

The rearrangement links TRBV19 to TRBJ2-7; TRBD2 might be the D (5 bases). The CDR3 length is 16 residues. V was trimmed by 0 bases and J by 4 bases, leaving 16 bases between them. CDR1 and CDR2 (germline): LNHDA, SQIVND (reference sequence). CDR3 region: CASSIDLGGSPYEQYF. The CDR3 bases are TGTGCCAGTAGTATAGATCTAGGTGGGAGTCCTTACGAGCAGTACTTC.